A single T cell receptor beta chain is shown here with its context. V was trimmed by 9 bases and J by 1 base, leaving 10 bases between them. This CDR3 has 13 amino acids. Germline V gives CDR1 MNHNS, CDR2 SASEGT. The PCR contained 60 Vbeta and 13 Jbeta primers. Profiling relied on immunoSEQ multiplex PCR, and the TCRdb table lists in-frame clones only, not all of them. The sample has under 200,000 clones; roughly 83% are singletons. This sample stems from a study of cytomegalovirus exposure and HLA in healthy donors. This clonotype was obtained from a man younger than 40 in good health and CMV-seronegative. The sequenced sample was PBMCs. The V call is TRBV6-1, the J call TRBJ1-3; possibly TRBD1 for D (5 bases). The DNA for the CDR3 is TGTGCCAGTGGGGCTTCATCTGGAAACACCATATATTTT. Its translation: CASGASSGNTIYF.